A single sample gave rise to the 20 T cell receptor beta chains below, sequenced in a study of persistence of HIV-infected CD4 T cells. These TCRs are of unknown antigen specificity. The immunoSEQ assay was version 4, run in survey mode. Libraries were prepared by immunoSEQ multiplex PCR; TCRdb keeps only in-frame clonotypes and omits some of them. The data contain under 20,000 clones, 60% to 80% of them singletons. An overlapping HIV-1 Gag peptide pool stimulated these cells at about 1 ug/peptide/mL. Responding CD4+ T cells were sorted by upregulation of both CD40 ligand and CD69. The material was CD4+ T cells sorted from PBMCs after 18-hour stimulation, obtained from a patient who received antiretroviral therapy. The source is an adult woman with HIV who was CMV-seropositive.

V and J are TRBV6-6 and TRBJ1-1; 8 positions agree with TRBD1. J was trimmed by 8 bases and V by 7 bases; bases with no gene match: 6. This CDR3 contains 12 residues. The germline CDR1 and CDR2 sequences are MNHNY and SVGAGI (reference sequence). CDR3 region: CASMQGAGEAFF. CDR3 nucleotides: TGTGCCAGCATGCAGGGGGCAGGAGAAGCTTTCTTT.

In this sample, this clone turned up a few times. The chain carries TRBV4-1 and TRBJ2-7, with 8 bases fitting TRBD2. Trimming cost V 1 base and J 5 bases; bases outside gene matches: 10. The CDR3 extends over 16 amino acids. Germline V CDR1 and CDR2: MGHRA, YSYEKL. The CDR3: CASSQGVSGVLDEQYF. CDR3 nucleotide sequence: TGCGCCAGCAGCCAAGGGGTTAGCGGGGTTTTGGACGAGCAGTACTTC.

CDR3 protein: CASSRGGGGGANYGYTF. The DNA for the CDR3 is TGTGCCAGTAGTAGAGGGGGCGGCGGGGGAGCTAACTATGGCTACACCTTC. The V and J genes are TRBV19 and TRBJ1-2; TRBD1 aligns across 7 bases. CDR1 is LNHDA, CDR2 SQIVND, per germline (reference sequence). The CDR3 totals 17 residues. V trimming: 4 bases; J trimming: 0 bases; junction bases outside the gene matches: 11.

A few counts support this clone. This sequence joins TRBV5-4 and TRBJ2-2, with D unresolved. Trimming removed 0 bases at V and 2 bases at J, with 5 bases between. This CDR3 spans 14 amino acids. The germline V gene has CDR1 SGHNT and CDR2 YYREEE (reference sequence). CDR3 coding DNA: TGTGCCAGCAGCTTGGGGCGTAACACCGGGGAGCTGTTTTTT. Residues: CASSLGRNTGELFF.

This clone has a handful of counts. The V and J genes are TRBV27 and TRBJ2-1, with 7 bases fitting TRBD1. This CDR3 has 15 residues. Per the germline V gene, CDR1 is MNHEY and CDR2 is SMNVEV (reference sequence). With 3 bases clipped from V and 1 base from J, the junction kept 3 bases outside the gene matches. CDR3 residues: CASSFYRGSYNEQFF. The DNA of the CDR3 is TGTGCCAGCAGTTTTTACAGGGGATCCTACAATGAGCAGTTCTTC.

With regard to this clone: The sample carries other DNA sequences with the same CDR3. The CDR3 DNA follows: TGTGCCAGCAGCTTAGGACTGAGGAGCACTGAAGCTTTCTTT. Amino acid sequence: CASSLGLRSTEAFF. The chain carries TRBV5-8 and TRBJ1-1; D call uncertain. Germline values: CDR1 SGHTS, CDR2 YDEGEE. V lost 2 bases and J lost 4, with 12 bases in between. This CDR3 is built from 14 residues.

The V gene is TRBV27, the J gene TRBJ1-1; D unresolved. Germline assignment: CDR1 MNHEY and CDR2 SMNVEV (reference sequence). Deletions cut 3 bases from V and 0 bases from J, with 8 bases between. CDR3 length: 14 amino acids. The DNA of the CDR3 is TGTGCCAGCAGTTTTTTGGGAGTGAACACTGAAGCTTTCTTT. Residues: CASSFLGVNTEAFF.

The chain employs TRBV9 and TRBJ2-1; a weak D match, TRBD1 (7 bases). Trimming left V 4 bases short and J 1 base short, with 12 bases between. Germline assignment: CDR1 SGDLS and CDR2 YYNGEE. The length of the CDR3 is 15 residues. CDR3 in amino acids: CASSPPGGSYNEQFF. In DNA, the CDR3 is TGTGCCAGCAGCCCTCCAGGGGGGTCCTACAATGAGCAGTTCTTC.

The V gene is TRBV3-1 (or the pseudogene TRBV3-2), the J gene TRBJ2-7; D possibly uses TRBD1 or TRBD2 (6 bases each). V gave up 4 bases and J gave up 9 bases, with 16 bases separating them. This CDR3 is built from 13 residues. Germline V gives CDR1 LGHDT, CDR2 YNNKEL (reference sequence). Written as DNA, the CDR3 is TGTGCCAGCAGCCCCCTAGGTGGGGGGCGGCAGTACTTC. Translating it yields CASSPLGGGRQYF.

J is TRBJ2-3 and V is TRBV30; TRBD2 is a possible D gene (5 bases). Per the germline V gene, CDR1 is GTSNPN and CDR2 is SVGIG (reference sequence). This CDR3 comprises 14 residues. Trimming took 2 bases from V and 2 from J, leaving 11 bases between them. CDR3 protein: CAWSIGLVTDTQYF. CDR3 nucleotides: TGTGCCTGGAGTATAGGACTGGTCACAGATACGCAGTATTTT.

The rearrangement links TRBV3-1 (or the pseudogene TRBV3-2) to TRBJ1-3, with TRBD1 matching over 7 bases. From germline, CDR1 is LGHDT and CDR2 YNNKEL (reference sequence). J lost 0 bases, V lost 7 bases, and 9 bases had no gene match. The CDR3 has 16 amino acids. The CDR3 sequence is CASTPTGINSGNTIYF. CDR3 nucleotides: TGTGCCAGCACCCCGACAGGGATAAACTCTGGAAACACCATATATTTT.

The chain recombines TRBV5-1 with TRBJ2-2, with TRBD1 as a possible D gene (6 bases). The CDR3 extends over 16 amino acids. V was clipped by 5 bases and J by 7 bases, with 21 bases between them. The V gene's germline CDR1 is SGHRS and CDR2 YFSETQ. This chain's CDR3 is CASRLGNRVVIGELFF. CDR3 sequence (DNA): TGCGCCAGCAGGCTTGGGAACAGGGTTGTTATCGGGGAGCTGTTTTTT.

For this clone: Other nucleotide sequences from this sample produce the same CDR3. This chain joins TRBV5-1 and TRBJ1-1; the D gene is possibly TRBD1 (6 bases). This CDR3 is built from 14 residues. Germline V gene data show CDR1 as SGHRS and CDR2 as YFSETQ. The V end lost 1 base, the J end lost 1 base, and 8 bases lay between the germline ends. CDR3 in amino acids: CASSLLQGNTEAFF. The DNA for the CDR3 is TGCGCCAGCAGCTTGTTACAGGGGAACACTGAAGCTTTCTTT.

This clone was detected a few times. V usage is TRBV7-9 and J usage is TRBJ1-4; unclear D gene. V shed 5 bases and J shed 0 bases, with 16 bases lying between them. CDR1 is SEHNR, CDR2 FQNEAQ, per germline (reference sequence). This CDR3 has 17 residues. The CDR3 coding sequence is TGTGCCAGCAGCCCCAGCCCACTCCTTGCAACTAATGAAAAACTGTTTTTT. Amino acids: CASSPSPLLATNEKLFF. The whole variable domain, filled in from reference TRBV7-9 and TRBJ1-4, reads DTGVSQNPRHKITKRGQNVTFRCDPISEHNRLYWYRQTLGQGPEFLTYFQNEAQLEKSRLLSDRFSAERPKGSFSTLEIQRTEQGDSAMYLCASSPSPLLATNEKLFFGSGTQLSVL.

The chain has TRBV20-1 and TRBJ2-1; D is uncertain. CDR1 is DFQATT and CDR2 is SNEGSKA in the germline V gene (reference sequence). CDR3 length: 10 residues. The V gene lost 3 bases and the J gene lost 9 bases, with 6 bases spanning the gap. CDR3 protein: CSARVGEQFF. In nucleotides, the CDR3 is TGCAGTGCTAGGGTGGGTGAGCAGTTCTTC.

The chain is built from TRBV27 and TRBJ1-2, with TRBD1 as a possible D gene (5 bases). Germline V gene sequence: CDR1 MNHEY, CDR2 SMNVEV (reference sequence). Trimming cost V 1 base and J 3 bases, with 9 bases left between them. The CDR3 is 14 amino acids. The CDR3 nucleotides read TGTGCCAGCAGTTTATTTCGGGGACACTATGGCTACACCTTC. This gives the protein CASSLFRGHYGYTF.

The chain couples TRBV7-3 to TRBJ2-3; the D gene is possibly TRBD1 (5 bases). CDR1 SGHTA and CDR2 FQGTGA come from the germline V gene. This CDR3 region has 13 residues. Trimming cost V 9 bases and J 9 bases, with 19 bases left between them. In DNA form, the CDR3 reads TGTGCCAGTAGTCCTGCCAGGGATCGGACGCAGTATTTT. Encoded protein: CASSPARDRTQYF. Supplemented by reference TRBV7-3 and TRBJ2-3, the full variable domain reads GAGVSQTPSNKVTEKGKYVELRCDPISGHTALYWYRQSLGQGPEFLIYFQGTGAADDSGLPNDRFFAVRPEGSVSTLKIQRTERGDSAVYLCASSPARDRTQYFGPGTRLTVL.

Sample share makes this clone medium-sized. The V and J genes are TRBV2 and TRBJ1-2; the match to TRBD1 covers 7 bases. Per germline, CDR1 SNHLY and CDR2 FYNNEI. CDR3 length equals 12 residues. V dropped 9 bases and J dropped 5; count of bases not matched to a gene: 6. The CDR3 DNA is TGTGCCAGTAAAGACAGGGAATATGGCTACACCTTC. This codes for CASKDREYGYTF.

The CDR3 DNA sequence: TGTGCCAGCAGCCTCGGGAGGAGAAGGTCCTACGAGCAGTACGTC. Translating gives CASSLGRRRSYEQYV. The rearrangement uses TRBV3-1 (or the pseudogene TRBV3-2) and TRBJ2-7, with 7 positions matching TRBD2. V shed 4 bases, J shed 1 base, and the junction held 7 bases outside the gene matches. The CDR3 is made up of 15 amino acids. Germline CDR1 and CDR2: LGHDT and YNNKEL (reference sequence).

The rearrangement links TRBV5-4 to TRBJ1-5; D is ambiguous. V shed 1 base and J shed 4 bases, with 6 bases lying between them. This CDR3 comprises 13 residues. CDR1 is SGHNT and CDR2 is YYREEE in the germline V gene (reference sequence). In DNA, the CDR3 is TGTGCCAGCAGCTTGTCGGTGAATCAGCCCCAGCATTTT. Amino acids: CASSLSVNQPQHF.